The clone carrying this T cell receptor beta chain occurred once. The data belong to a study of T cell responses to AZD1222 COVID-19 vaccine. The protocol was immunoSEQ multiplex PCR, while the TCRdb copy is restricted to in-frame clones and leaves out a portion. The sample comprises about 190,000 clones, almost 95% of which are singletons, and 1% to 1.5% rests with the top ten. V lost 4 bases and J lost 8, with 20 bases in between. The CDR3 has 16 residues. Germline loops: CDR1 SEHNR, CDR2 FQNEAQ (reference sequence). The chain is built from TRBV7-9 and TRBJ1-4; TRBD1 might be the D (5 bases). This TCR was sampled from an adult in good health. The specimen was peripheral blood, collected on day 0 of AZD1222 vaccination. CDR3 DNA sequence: TGTGCCAGCAGCTCCGCCTCGGAGGGGCTGGGAGAAAAACTGTTTTTT. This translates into CASSSASEGLGEKLFF.